This T cell receptor beta chain was sequenced during a study of blood T cell repertoires in COVID-19. Sequenced by immunoSEQ multiplex PCR; TCRdb stores in-frame clones only, minus some. Among about 250,000 clones listed, 80% to 85% were seen once. The CDR3 covers 14 residues. Germline lookup yields CDR1 SGHVS and CDR2 FQNEAQ. The germline V and J ends were trimmed by 3 bases and 6 bases, with 13 bases remaining between them. The chain is built from TRBV7-8 and TRBJ2-3; tentatively, D is TRBD2 (5 bases). The TCR sequence derives from a person aged 70 to 85 with COVID-19, enrolled during active disease. Sequences were obtained from peripheral blood. The CDR3 region is CASSLDQLGDTQYF. CDR3 nucleotide sequence: TGTGCCAGCAGCTTGGATCAACTAGGTGATACGCAGTATTTT.